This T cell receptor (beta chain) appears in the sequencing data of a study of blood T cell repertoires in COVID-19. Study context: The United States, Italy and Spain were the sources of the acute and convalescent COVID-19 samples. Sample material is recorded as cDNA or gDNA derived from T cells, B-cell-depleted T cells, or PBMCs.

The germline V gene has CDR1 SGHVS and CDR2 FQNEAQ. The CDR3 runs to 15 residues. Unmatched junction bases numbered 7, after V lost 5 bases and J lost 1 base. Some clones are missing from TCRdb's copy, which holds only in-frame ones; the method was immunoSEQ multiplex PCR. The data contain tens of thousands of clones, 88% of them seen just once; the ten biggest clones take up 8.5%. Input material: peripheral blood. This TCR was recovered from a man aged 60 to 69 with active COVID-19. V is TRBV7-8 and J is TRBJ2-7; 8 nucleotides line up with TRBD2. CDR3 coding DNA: TGTGCCAGCAGCCCACGGGAGGGTACTTCCTACGAGCAGTACTTC. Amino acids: CASSPREGTSYEQYF. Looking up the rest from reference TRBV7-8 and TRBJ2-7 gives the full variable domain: GAGVSQSPRYKVAKRGQDVALRCDPISGHVSLFWYQQALGQGPEFLTYFQNEAQLDKSGLPSDRFFAERPEGSVSTLKIQRTQQEDSAVYLCASSPREGTSYEQYFGPGTRLTVT.